The 18 T cell receptor beta chains below all came from one sample that was sequenced in a study of Ad26.COV2.S vaccination and SARS-CoV-2 variants. TCRdb keeps only in-frame clones here, not all; method: immunoSEQ multiplex PCR. The sample contains around 320,000 clones, about 82% of which appear only once. Treatment defined: roughly 18 received Ad26.COV2.S at low or high dose, single or two shots; roughly five received placebo; per-sample allocation not given. After the first vaccine or placebo injection, samples were drawn on day 63. The specimen comprised peripheral blood, sampled in a trial of Ad26.COV2.S vaccine versus placebo. All receptors derive from a person between 18 and 59 years old who received the Ad26.COV2.S COVID-19 vaccine or a placebo.

The J gene is TRBJ2-5, the V gene TRBV7-8, with TRBD1 matching over 7 bases. CDR1 and CDR2 from the germline V gene are SGHVS and FQNEAQ. After removal of 5 bases from V and 1 base from J, the junction contained 4 bases not matched to a gene. CDR3 length: 14 amino acids. The CDR3: CASSLDRAQETQYF. The CDR3 DNA is TGTGCCAGCAGCCTCGACAGGGCCCAAGAGACCCAGTACTTC.

The CDR3 DNA reads TGTGCCAGCAGCGTAGTACCCGGGGCCAACGTCCTGACTTTC. It encodes CASSVVPGANVLTF. The chain has TRBV9 and TRBJ2-6, with D unresolved. From germline, CDR1 is SGDLS and CDR2 YYNGEE. Trimming pared 0 bases from V and 4 bases from J, leaving 5 bases between. This CDR3 contains 14 residues.

This clone has only one observation. The chain has TRBV10-3 and TRBJ1-2; D gene ambiguous. V gave up 3 bases and J gave up 6 bases, with 17 bases separating them. The CDR3 is 15 amino acids. Germline loops: CDR1 ENHRY, CDR2 SYGVKD. The CDR3 DNA follows: TGTGCCATCAGTGATAGAGAGACCGGTCGGGATGGCTACACCTTC. This encodes CAISDRETGRDGYTF.

V is TRBV4-1 and J is TRBJ1-2, with D unclear. The CDR3 is 16 residues long. The germline V and J ends were trimmed by 2 bases and 3 bases, with 16 bases remaining between them. Germline V gene sequence: CDR1 MGHRA, CDR2 YSYEKL. Here the CDR3 reads CASSQPYLGSDYGYTF. The CDR3, as DNA: TGCGCCAGCAGCCAACCCTACTTGGGGAGTGACTATGGCTACACCTTC.

The chain carries TRBV28 and TRBJ1-5; tentatively, D is TRBD1 (5 bases). The V end was cut by 0 bases, the J end by 6 bases, with 6 bases between. Germline V gene lookup returns CDR1 MDHEN and CDR2 SYDVKM. This CDR3 is built from 13 residues. The CDR3: CASSLWGTQPQHF. DNA of the CDR3: TGTGCCAGCAGTTTATGGGGGACTCAGCCCCAGCATTTT.

The chain recombines TRBV3-1 (or the pseudogene TRBV3-2) with TRBJ1-1, with 11 bases identical to TRBD1. The CDR3 contains 16 residues. Trimming removed 4 bases from V and 3 bases from J; junction bases left unmatched: 7. CDR1 is LGHDT, CDR2 YNNKEL, per germline (reference sequence). The CDR3 coding sequence is TGTGCCAGCAGCCTACGGACAGGGGGCGCGTACACTGAAGCTTTCTTT. It specifies CASSLRTGGAYTEAFF.

This clone was observed once. The chain uses TRBV12-5 and TRBJ1-2; D is unresolved. This CDR3 is built from 10 residues. The V end lost 5 bases, the J end lost 4 bases, and 2 bases lay between the germline ends. Germline lookup yields CDR1 LGHNT and CDR2 FRNRAP. CDR3: CASGGYGYTF. CDR3 nucleotides: TGTGCTAGTGGTGGCTATGGCTACACCTTC.

J is TRBJ2-3 and V is TRBV4-1; D unclear. Trimming removed 1 base at V and 0 bases at J, with 14 bases between. Germline CDR1 is MGHRA and CDR2 is YSYEKL. This CDR3 is 17 amino acids long. Here the CDR3 reads CASSQGRAATSTDTQYF. Written as DNA, the CDR3 is TGCGCCAGCAGCCAAGGACGTGCAGCCACTAGCACAGATACGCAGTATTTT.

This chain links TRBV6-2 or TRBV6-3 with TRBJ1-5; the D gene is possibly TRBD1 (5 bases). The germline V gene encodes CDR1 MNHEY and CDR2 SVGEGT. V gave up 5 bases and J gave up 4 bases, with 15 bases separating them. This CDR3 is 15 amino acids long. The CDR3 DNA reads as TGTGCCAGCAGTGCGACGGGACGGCTAAATCAGCCCCAGCATTTT. This sequence encodes CASSATGRLNQPQHF.

For the CDR3, the DNA is TGTGCCAGCAGCCAAGCCGGGACAGGGGGCAATGAGCAGTTCTTC. Translation: CASSQAGTGGNEQFF. V is TRBV3-1 (or the pseudogene TRBV3-2) and J is TRBJ2-1, with 11 bases aligning to TRBD1. CDR1 is LGHDT, CDR2 YNNKEL, per germline (reference sequence). Trimming at V came to 1 base and at J to 6 bases, leaving 2 bases not matched to a gene. The CDR3 totals 15 residues.

V gene TRBV5-1 combines with J gene TRBJ2-7, with 8 bases matching TRBD2. V was clipped by 2 bases and J by 2 bases; unmatched bases: 3. The CDR3 length is 14 residues. Germline V gives CDR1 SGHRS, CDR2 YFSETQ. CDR3 loop: CASSLSSGPYEQYF. The CDR3 DNA follows: TGCGCCAGCAGCTTATCTAGCGGGCCCTACGAGCAGTACTTC.

This rearrangement joins TRBV20-1 to TRBJ1-1; D remains unclear. The CDR3 is made up of 13 amino acids. The V gene's germline CDR1 is DFQATT and CDR2 SNEGSKA (reference sequence). Deletions cut 3 bases from V and 5 bases from J, with 13 bases between. The CDR3 spells CSASRGSGTEAFF. The CDR3, as DNA: TGCAGTGCTAGTCGCGGGTCCGGGACTGAAGCTTTCTTT.

V is TRBV6-1 and J is TRBJ2-3; D may correspond to TRBD1 or TRBD2 (5 bases each). Germline-derived CDR1 and CDR2 are MNHNS and SASEGT. CDR3 length: 16 amino acids. V was trimmed by 4 bases and J by 0 bases, leaving 14 bases between them. CDR3 protein: CASSGTRGPSTDTQYF. CDR3 coding DNA: TGTGCCAGCAGTGGGACCCGGGGCCCTAGCACAGATACGCAGTATTTT.

The V gene is TRBV6-4, the J gene TRBJ2-7; the D is unclear. Trimming stripped 10 bases from V and 1 base from J, with 14 bases between. Germline V gene data show CDR1 as MRHNA and CDR2 as SNTAGT. The CDR3 is made up of 13 amino acids. The CDR3 DNA follows: TGTGCCAAGACCCTCGACTTTTCCTACGAGCAGTACTTC. Protein sequence: CAKTLDFSYEQYF.

The V gene is TRBV19, the J gene TRBJ1-5; D is unclear. CDR1 and CDR2 from the germline V gene are LNHDA and SQIVND (reference sequence). Trimming took 6 bases from V and 0 from J, leaving 6 bases between them. This CDR3 has 13 residues. This CDR3 is CASRTYSNQPQHF. In DNA, the CDR3 is TGTGCCAGTAGGACGTATAGCAATCAGCCCCAGCATTTT. Together with reference TRBV19 and TRBJ1-5, the CDR3 gives the full variable domain: DGGITQSPKYLFRKEGQNVTLSCEQNLNHDAMYWYRQDPGQGLRLIYYSQIVNDFQKGDIAEGYSVSREKKESFPLTVTSAQKNPTAFYLCASRTYSNQPQHFGDGTRLSIL.

This chain links TRBV29-1 with TRBJ1-2; a possible D gene is TRBD1 (6 bases). The CDR3 covers 13 residues. V was pared by 5 bases and J by 8 bases, with 18 bases between. Germline CDR1 SQVTM, CDR2 ANQGSEA. CDR3 protein: CSVIRNRARGYTF. The CDR3 coding sequence is TGCAGCGTTATAAGGAACAGGGCTCGGGGCTACACCTTC.

The chain links TRBV11-2 to TRBJ2-5; no clear D. The CDR3 loop spans 13 amino acids. V lost 2 bases and J 4 bases, leaving 8 bases between the germline ends. In germline, CDR1 is SGHAT, CDR2 FQNNGV. CDR3 bases: TGTGCCAGCAGCTTACAAGGTAGAGAGACCCAGTACTTC. Translation: CASSLQGRETQYF. Drawing the rest from reference TRBV11-2 and TRBJ2-5, the complete variable domain is EAGVAQSPRYKIIEKRQSVAFWCNPISGHATLYWYQQILGQGPKLLIQFQNNGVVDDSQLPKDRFSAERLKGVDSTLKIQPAKLEDSAVYLCASSLQGRETQYFGPGTRLLVL.

This chain connects TRBV7-9 to TRBJ2-5; D assignment may be TRBD1 or TRBD2 (5 bases each). The CDR3 runs 13 residues. V was clipped by 5 bases and J by 5 bases, with 12 bases between them. Per the germline V gene, CDR1 is SEHNR and CDR2 is FQNEAQ (reference sequence). The CDR3 loop is CASSEGIRETQYF. The DNA for the CDR3 is TGTGCCAGCAGCGAGGGGATTAGGGAGACCCAGTACTTC.